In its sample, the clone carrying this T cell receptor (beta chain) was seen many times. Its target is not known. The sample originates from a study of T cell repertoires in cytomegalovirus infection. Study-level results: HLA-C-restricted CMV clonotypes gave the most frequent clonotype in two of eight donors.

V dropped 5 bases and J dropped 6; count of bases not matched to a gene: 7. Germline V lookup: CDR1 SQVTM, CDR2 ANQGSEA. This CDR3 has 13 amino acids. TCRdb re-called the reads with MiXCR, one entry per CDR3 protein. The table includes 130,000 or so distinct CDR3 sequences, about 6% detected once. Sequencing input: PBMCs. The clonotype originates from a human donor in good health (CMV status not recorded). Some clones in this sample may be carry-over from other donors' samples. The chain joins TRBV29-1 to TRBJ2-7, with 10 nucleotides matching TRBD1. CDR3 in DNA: TGCAGCGTTATACGGGGACAGGGGTCCGAGCAGTACTTC. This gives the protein CSVIRGQGSEQYF.